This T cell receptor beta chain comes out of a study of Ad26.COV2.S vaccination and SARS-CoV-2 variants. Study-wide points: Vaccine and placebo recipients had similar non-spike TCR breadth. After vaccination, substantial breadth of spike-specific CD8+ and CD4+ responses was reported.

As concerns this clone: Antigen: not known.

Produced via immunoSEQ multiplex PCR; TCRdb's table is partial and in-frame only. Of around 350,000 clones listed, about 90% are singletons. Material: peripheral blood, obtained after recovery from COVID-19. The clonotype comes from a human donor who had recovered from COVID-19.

CDR3 sequence (DNA): TGTGCCAGCAGCTTAGGGGACCTCTCTGGAAACACCATATATTTT. This translates into CASSLGDLSGNTIYF. V and J are TRBV7-2 and TRBJ1-3, with TRBD1 as a possible D gene (5 bases). Germline V gives CDR1 SGHTA, CDR2 FQGNSA. V was shortened by 1 base and J by 0 bases, with 7 bases between the two germline ends. The length of the CDR3 is 15 residues.